A selection of T cell receptor beta chains follows, all from one sample in a study of CD8+ T cells in alopecia areata. Here immunoSEQ multiplex PCR was the method, and the copy in TCRdb shows in-frame clones only, minus some. The table has roughly 190,000 clones, 45% to 65% seen once. Here the sequenced sample was CD4+ T cells sorted from blood, taken at week 4, from a patient treated with tofacitinib. The source is a human donor with alopecia areata. Each CDR3 is given with its conserved first and last residue. Each record gives: V gene, clone size, J gene, D gene, CDR3 protein, CDR3 DNA. D genes are given only for firm matches. A row's size may be missing; if present it is once, few, many or a size class.

V: TRBV11-2
size: few
J: TRBJ1-2
D: -
CDR3: CASSPRPGNYGYTF
DNA: TGTGCCAGCAGCCCCCGCCCAGGGAACTATGGCTACACCTTC

V: TRBV30
size: -
J: TRBJ1-2
D: TRBD1
CDR3: CAWSQQGSTRGYTF
DNA: TGTGCCTGGAGTCAACAGGGGTCAACCCGTGGCTACACCTTC

V: TRBV5-1
size: -
J: TRBJ2-7
D: TRBD2
CDR3: CASSPPGGTYEQYF
DNA: TGCGCCAGCAGCCCGCCGGGAGGGACCTACGAGCAGTACTTC

V: TRBV5-4
size: few
J: TRBJ2-3
D: -
CDR3: CASSLSSTDTQYF
DNA: TGTGCCAGCAGCTTGTCTAGCACAGATACGCAGTATTTT

V: TRBV5-1
size: -
J: TRBJ2-3
D: -
CDR3: CASSLVTASTDTQYF
DNA: TGCGCCAGCAGCTTGGTGACTGCTAGCACAGATACGCAGTATTTT

V: TRBV7-2
size: -
J: TRBJ1-6
D: -
CDR3: CASSMGDYNSPLHF
DNA: TGTGCCAGCAGCATGGGGGACTATAATTCACCCCTCCACTTT

V: TRBV6-5
size: -
J: TRBJ1-2
D: -
CDR3: CASSRQQYGYTF
DNA: TGTGCCAGCAGTCGGCAGCAGTATGGCTACACCTTC

V: TRBV27
size: few
J: TRBJ1-5
D: TRBD1
CDR3: CASSRDRGQPQHF
DNA: TGTGCCAGTTCCCGGGACAGGGGTCAGCCCCAGCATTTT

V: TRBV5-1
size: -
J: TRBJ1-2
D: TRBD1
CDR3: CASSIAQGAEGYGYTF
DNA: TGCGCCAGCAGCATCGCGCAGGGGGCGGAAGGCTATGGCTACACCTTC

V: TRBV2
size: -
J: TRBJ2-7
D: -
CDR3: CASSKDRGYEQYF
DNA: TGTGCCAGCAGCAAGGACAGAGGCTACGAGCAGTACTTC

V: TRBV5-1
size: -
J: TRBJ2-5
D: TRBD1
CDR3: CASSLGTGKETQYF
DNA: TGCGCCAGCAGCCTTGGGACAGGGAAAGAGACCCAGTACTTC

V: TRBV10-3
size: few
J: TRBJ2-1
D: -
CDR3: CAISVLAVTANEQFF
DNA: TGTGCCATCAGTGTTCTCGCCGTTACGGCCAATGAGCAGTTCTTC

V: TRBV2
size: -
J: TRBJ2-5
D: TRBD2
CDR3: CASSRRGLAGPTIQETQYF
DNA: TGTGCCAGCAGTCGGAGGGGACTAGCGGGGCCGACTATACAAGAGACCCAGTACTTC

V: TRBV14
size: -
J: TRBJ2-7
D: -
CDR3: CASSQGSWDEQYF
DNA: TGTGCCAGCAGCCAAGGGTCCTGGGACGAGCAGTACTTC

V: TRBV4-2
size: -
J: TRBJ1-5
D: -
CDR3: CASSQGNSNSNQPQHF
DNA: TGTGCCAGCAGCCAAGGTAACAGTAATAGCAATCAGCCCCAGCATTTT

V: TRBV27
size: few
J: TRBJ1-6
D: -
CDR3: CASSPQVPSPLHF
DNA: TGTGCCAGCAGTCCACAGGTACCTTCACCCCTCCACTTT

V: TRBV2
size: -
J: TRBJ2-3
D: -
CDR3: CASSAQGPSTDTQYF
DNA: TGTGCCAGCAGTGCCCAGGGGCCTAGCACAGATACGCAGTATTTT

V: TRBV20-1
size: -
J: TRBJ2-5
D: -
CDR3: CSANRVATQYF
DNA: TGCAGTGCTAATAGAGTAGCGACCCAGTACTTC

V: TRBV27
size: -
J: TRBJ1-6
D: -
CDR3: CASSFRDRFYNSPLHF
DNA: TGTGCCAGCAGTTTCCGCGACAGATTCTATAATTCACCCCTCCACTTT

V: TRBV27
size: few
J: TRBJ1-6
D: -
CDR3: CASSPDGFRSPLHF
DNA: TGTGCCAGCAGTCCCGACGGATTCCGATCACCCCTCCACTTT

V: TRBV30
size: -
J: TRBJ1-2
D: TRBD1
CDR3: CAWSVGTGGAGYTF
DNA: TGTGCCTGGAGTGTAGGGACAGGGGGCGCCGGCTACACCTTC

V: TRBV29-1
size: few
J: TRBJ1-1
D: -
CDR3: CSVENRVGWEAFF
DNA: TGCAGCGTTGAAAACAGGGTAGGATGGGAAGCTTTCTTT

V: TRBV7-2
size: -
J: TRBJ1-2
D: -
CDR3: CASSSSREDGYTF
DNA: TGTGCCAGCAGCTCGAGTCGCGAGGATGGCTACACCTTC

V: TRBV29-1
size: -
J: TRBJ2-5
D: TRBD2
CDR3: CSGTSGGPGETQYF
DNA: TGCAGCGGGACTAGCGGGGGGCCGGGGGAGACCCAGTACTTC

V: TRBV7-9
size: -
J: TRBJ1-6
D: -
CDR3: CASRSTRAPDSPLHF
DNA: TGTGCCAGCAGATCTACCCGGGCCCCCGATTCACCCCTCCACTTT

V: TRBV7-9
size: few
J: TRBJ2-7
D: TRBD2
CDR3: CASSLRASGGEYEQYF
DNA: TGTGCCAGCAGCTTAAGGGCTAGCGGGGGGGAGTACGAGCAGTACTTC

V: TRBV6-1
size: -
J: TRBJ1-5
D: -
CDR3: CASSVPQPQHF
DNA: TGTGCCAGCAGTGTCCCTCAGCCCCAGCATTTT

V: TRBV30
size: -
J: TRBJ1-2
D: -
CDR3: CAWSVQAFYGYTF
DNA: TGTGCCTGGAGTGTACAAGCATTCTATGGCTACACCTTC

V: TRBV7-2
size: -
J: TRBJ2-4
D: -
CDR3: CASSLAPRGDIQYF
DNA: TGTGCCAGCAGCTTGGCGCCTAGAGGTGACATTCAGTACTTC

V: TRBV4-2
size: -
J: TRBJ1-2
D: -
CDR3: CASSQDPRRAVSYTF
DNA: TGTGCCAGCAGCCAAGATCCGCGCAGGGCGGTTAGCTACACCTTC

V: TRBV7-9
size: few
J: TRBJ1-2
D: TRBD1
CDR3: CASSPSDRGYGYTF
DNA: TGTGCCAGCAGCCCCTCGGACAGGGGCTATGGCTACACCTTC

V: TRBV5-4
size: -
J: TRBJ2-7
D: -
CDR3: CASSFGPYEQYF
DNA: TGTGCCAGCAGCTTCGGCCCCTACGAGCAGTACTTC

V: TRBV12-5
size: once
J: TRBJ2-7
D: -
CDR3: CASGNRSGSYEQYF
DNA: TGTGCTAGTGGGAACCGGTCGGGGTCCTACGAGCAGTACTTC

V: TRBV5-1
size: -
J: TRBJ1-2
D: -
CDR3: CASSLGFRGANYGYTF
DNA: TGCGCCAGCAGCTTGGGATTTAGAGGGGCCAACTATGGCTACACCTTC

V: TRBV25-1
size: -
J: TRBJ1-6
D: -
CDR3: CASSTRGATTPLHF
DNA: TGTGCCAGCAGTACCCGTGGGGCCACGACACCCCTCCACTTT

V: TRBV6-5
size: few
J: TRBJ1-2
D: TRBD1
CDR3: CASRQFGTGDGYTF
DNA: TGTGCCAGCAGACAATTTGGGACAGGGGACGGCTACACCTTC

V: TRBV29-1
size: -
J: TRBJ1-2
D: TRBD1
CDR3: CSVWGGQANYGYTF
DNA: TGCAGCGTATGGGGCGGACAGGCAAACTATGGCTACACCTTC

V: TRBV11-2
size: few
J: TRBJ2-2
D: -
CDR3: CASSLAGETGELFF
DNA: TGTGCCAGCAGCTTAGCGGGGGAAACCGGGGAGCTGTTTTTT

V: TRBV6-1
size: -
J: TRBJ1-5
D: -
CDR3: CASRPGPMWPQHF
DNA: TGTGCCAGCCGCCCGGGACCGATGTGGCCCCAGCATTTT

V: TRBV18
size: -
J: TRBJ1-2
D: -
CDR3: CASSRGANYGYTF
DNA: TGTGCCAGCTCACGCGGGGCTAACTATGGCTACACCTTC

V: TRBV30
size: -
J: TRBJ1-5
D: TRBD1
CDR3: CAWGPGTGRDQPQHF
DNA: TGTGCCTGGGGTCCCGGGACAGGGAGGGATCAGCCCCAGCATTTT

V: TRBV4-1
size: few
J: TRBJ2-7
D: TRBD2
CDR3: CASSRDPIQGLATYEQYF
DNA: TGCGCCAGCAGCCGGGACCCCATTCAGGGACTAGCCACCTACGAGCAGTACTTC

V: TRBV27
size: few
J: TRBJ1-6
D: -
CDR3: CASSFLGSSYNSPLHF
DNA: TGTGCCAGCAGTTTCTTGGGGAGCTCCTATAATTCACCCCTCCACTTT

V: TRBV14
size: few
J: TRBJ2-6
D: -
CDR3: CASSQDELTSGANVLTF
DNA: TGTGCCAGCAGCCAAGATGAACTCACCTCTGGGGCCAACGTCCTGACTTTC

V: TRBV29-1
size: -
J: TRBJ1-1
D: -
CDR3: CSVKRGTEAFF
DNA: TGCAGCGTGAAACGGGGCACTGAAGCTTTCTTT

V: TRBV10-3
size: few
J: TRBJ2-2
D: TRBD1
CDR3: CAIKTGTTAGELFF
DNA: TGTGCCATCAAGACAGGGACCACCGCCGGGGAGCTGTTTTTT

V: TRBV28
size: -
J: TRBJ2-7
D: -
CDR3: CASSLDPGTKNEQYF
DNA: TGTGCCAGCAGTCTCGATCCCGGGACAAAGAACGAGCAGTACTTC

V: TRBV4-2
size: few
J: TRBJ2-1
D: TRBD2
CDR3: CASTPGTSGGNEQFF
DNA: TGTGCCAGCACCCCCGGGACTAGCGGGGGGAATGAGCAGTTCTTC

V: TRBV6-6
size: -
J: TRBJ2-5
D: -
CDR3: CASSYSQETQYF
DNA: TGTGCCAGCAGTTATTCCCAGGAGACCCAGTACTTC

V: TRBV28
size: few
J: TRBJ2-4
D: -
CDR3: CASRLRRGDIQYF
DNA: TGTGCCAGCAGGCTGCGTAGGGGGGACATTCAGTACTTC

V: TRBV7-9
size: -
J: TRBJ1-1
D: -
CDR3: CASSLEMNTEAFF
DNA: TGTGCCAGCAGCTTAGAGATGAACACTGAAGCTTTCTTT

V: TRBV29-1
size: -
J: TRBJ1-1
D: -
CDR3: CSVVRQGNTEAFF
DNA: TGCAGCGTTGTCCGGCAGGGGAACACTGAAGCTTTCTTT

V: TRBV30
size: few
J: TRBJ2-5
D: -
CDR3: CAWSVQGIQETQYF
DNA: TGTGCCTGGAGTGTACAAGGCATTCAAGAGACCCAGTACTTC

V: TRBV11-1
size: -
J: TRBJ2-3
D: -
CDR3: CASRKDGTDTQYF
DNA: TGTGCCAGCAGAAAGGACGGCACAGATACGCAGTATTTT

V: TRBV29-1
size: few
J: TRBJ1-1
D: TRBD1
CDR3: CSVEGGGPAFF
DNA: TGCAGCGTTGAAGGAGGGGGCCCGGCTTTCTTT

V: TRBV5-1
size: -
J: TRBJ1-1
D: -
CDR3: CASSLERRRDTEAFF
DNA: TGCGCCAGCAGTCTCGAGCGCCGCCGGGACACTGAAGCTTTCTTT

V: TRBV15
size: few
J: TRBJ2-7
D: -
CDR3: CATSAKNSYEQYF
DNA: TGTGCCACCTCCGCGAAGAACTCCTACGAGCAGTACTTC

V: TRBV30
size: -
J: TRBJ2-5
D: -
CDR3: CAWRQQETQYF
DNA: TGTGCCTGGAGACAGCAAGAGACCCAGTACTTC